This TCR beta chain was documented in a study of Ad26.COV2.S vaccination and SARS-CoV-2 variants. Treatment here: approximately 18 received Ad26.COV2.S at low or high dose, single or two shots; about 5 received placebo; per-sample allocation not given. Sample collection was performed on day 63 after the first vaccine or placebo injection. Sequencing was performed with immunoSEQ multiplex PCR; in TCRdb, only in-frame clones are kept and a portion is missing. Here the sample spans fewer than 300,000 clones, around 87% being singletons. V dropped 6 bases and J dropped 3 bases, with 14 bases sitting between them. The CDR3 has 14 residues. Germline V gene sequence: CDR1 LNHDA, CDR2 SQIVND (reference sequence).

The chain combines TRBV19 with TRBJ1-1, with D possibly being TRBD1 (5 bases). The sequence came from a person between 18 and 59 years old who received the Ad26.COV2.S COVID-19 vaccine or a placebo. Material: peripheral blood, obtained in a trial of Ad26.COV2.S vaccine versus placebo. CDR3 residues: CASSPDRGYTEAFF. CDR3 DNA sequence: TGTGCCAGTAGCCCAGACCGGGGCTACACTGAAGCTTTCTTT.